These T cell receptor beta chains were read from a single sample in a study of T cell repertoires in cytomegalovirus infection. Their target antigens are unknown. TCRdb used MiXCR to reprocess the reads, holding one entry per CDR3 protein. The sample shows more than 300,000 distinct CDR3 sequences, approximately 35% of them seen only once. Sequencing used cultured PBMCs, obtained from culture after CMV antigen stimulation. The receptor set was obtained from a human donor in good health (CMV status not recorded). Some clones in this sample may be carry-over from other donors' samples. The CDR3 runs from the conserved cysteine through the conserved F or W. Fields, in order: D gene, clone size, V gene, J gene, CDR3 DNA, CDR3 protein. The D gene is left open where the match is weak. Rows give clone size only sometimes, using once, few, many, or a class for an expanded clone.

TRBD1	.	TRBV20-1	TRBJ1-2	TGCAGTGCTCCGACAGGGTCGCATGGCTACACCTTC	CSAPTGSHGYTF
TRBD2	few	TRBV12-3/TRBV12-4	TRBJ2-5	TGTGCCAGCAGTTCGCGTGGACTAGCGGGGACATGGGAGACCCAGTACTTC	CASSSRGLAGTWETQYF
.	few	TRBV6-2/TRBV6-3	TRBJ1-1	TGTGCCAGCAGTTACACAGAGGCGAACACTGAAGCTTTCTTT	CASSYTEANTEAFF
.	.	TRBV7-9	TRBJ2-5	TGTGCCAGCAGCGCTAGCCACCGGGTTACCCAAGAGACCCAGTACTTC	CASSASHRVTQETQYF
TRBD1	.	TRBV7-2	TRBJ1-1	TGTGCCAGCAGATTGACAGGGGGCATCGGTGACACTGAAGCTTTCTTT	CASRLTGGIGDTEAFF
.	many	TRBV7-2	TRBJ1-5	TGTGCCAGCAGCTCCAATCCGGGGTTGGGCAATCAGCCCCAGCATTTT	CASSSNPGLGNQPQHF
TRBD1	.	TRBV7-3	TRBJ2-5	TGTGCCAGCAGCTTGTCGCAGGGGGTGAAGACCCAGTACTTC	CASSLSQGVKTQYF
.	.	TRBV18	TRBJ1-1	TGTGCCAGCTCACTAGAACAGGGCAACACTGAAGCTTTCTTT	CASSLEQGNTEAFF
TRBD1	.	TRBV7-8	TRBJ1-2	TGTGCCAGCAGCCATTACCGGGACAGCGACTATGGCTACACCTTC	CASSHYRDSDYGYTF
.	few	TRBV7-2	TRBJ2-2	TGTGCCAGCAGCTTTCAGGGTCCGAACACCGGGGAGCTGTTTTTT	CASSFQGPNTGELFF
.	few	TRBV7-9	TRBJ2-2	TGTGCCAGCAGCCCTCGGCAGGGACGCACCGGGGAGCTGTTTTTT	CASSPRQGRTGELFF
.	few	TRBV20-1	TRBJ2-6	TGCAGTGCTAGACTACAGGGTGTGGGGGGGGCCAACGTCCTGACTTTC	CSARLQGVGGANVLTF
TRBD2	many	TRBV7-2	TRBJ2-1	TGTGCCAGCAGCTTGATAGCGGGAGGCAGGTCCAATGAGCAGTTCTTC	CASSLIAGGRSNEQFF
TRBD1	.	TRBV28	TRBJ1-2	TGTGCCACCGCAGGGGGGGGCTATGGCTACACCTTC	CATAGGGYGYTF
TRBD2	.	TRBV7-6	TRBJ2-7	TGTGCCAGCAGCTTAGCCGGACTAGCGCGACCCTACGAGCAGTACTTC	CASSLAGLARPYEQYF
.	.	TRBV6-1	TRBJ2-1	TGTGCCAGCAGTGAAGAGGAGGGAGGTTACAATGAGCAGTTCTTC	CASSEEEGGYNEQFF
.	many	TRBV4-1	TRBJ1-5	TGCGCCAGCAGCCAAGAACAGAACAATCAGCCCCAGCATTTT	CASSQEQNNQPQHF
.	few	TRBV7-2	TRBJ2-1	TGTGCCAGCAGCCAATCGACTAGTAACAATGAGCAGTTCTTC	CASSQSTSNNEQFF
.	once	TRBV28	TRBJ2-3	TGTGCCAGCAGTCGAAGTGGTGTACAGGGAGGCCGCCAGGAGTATTTT	CASSRSGVQGGRQEYF
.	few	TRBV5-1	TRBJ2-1	TGCGCCAGCAGCCCACCCCAGATGGGGGGATACAATGAGCAGTTCTTC	CASSPPQMGGYNEQFF
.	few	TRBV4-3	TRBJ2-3	TGCGCCAGCAGCCAAGTGGGAGCGGGTACAGATACGCAGTATTTT	CASSQVGAGTDTQYF
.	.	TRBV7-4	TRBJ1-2	TGTGCCAGCAGCCCCACAATCCGCCCTTATGGCTACACCTTC	CASSPTIRPYGYTF
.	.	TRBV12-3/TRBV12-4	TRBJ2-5	TGTGCCAGCAGTCCCAGGGGCACCTCAAACCCAGAGACCCAGTACTTC	CASSPRGTSNPETQYF
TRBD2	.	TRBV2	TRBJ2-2	TGTGCCAGCAGCGGGACTAGCGGCGTCGGGGAGCTGTTTTTT	CASSGTSGVGELFF
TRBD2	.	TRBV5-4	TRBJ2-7	TGTGCCAGCAGCCAACGGACTAGCGGCCGGACCTACGAGCAGTACTTC	CASSQRTSGRTYEQYF